The 32 T cell receptor beta chains below come from one sample, sequenced in a study of cytomegalovirus exposure and HLA in healthy donors. The PCR was carried out with 60 Vbeta primers and 13 Jbeta primers. Generated by immunoSEQ multiplex PCR, the TCRdb table keeps only in-frame clones and is missing some. The sample holds 100,000 or so clones; approximately 81% are singletons and the top ten take 13% to 15%. Input material: PBMCs. These receptors were taken from a male donor in good health and CMV-seropositive.

The V call is TRBV30, the J call TRBJ2-3, with TRBD1 matching 8 bases. Trimming at V came to 4 bases and at J to 2 bases, leaving 5 bases not matched to a gene. This CDR3 has 14 amino acids. The germline CDR1 and CDR2 sequences are GTSNPN and SVGIG (reference sequence). This CDR3 is CAWTRTGTTDTQYF. In nucleotides, the CDR3 is TGTGCCTGGACCCGGACAGGGACCACAGATACGCAGTATTTT.

The chain carries TRBV10-3 and TRBJ1-1; D gene ambiguous. Trimming shortened V by 10 bases and J by 0 bases, and 18 bases separated the two germline ends. Germline values: CDR1 ENHRY, CDR2 SYGVKD. CDR3 length: 15 amino acids. The CDR3 loop reads CATGPRQAMNTEAFF. DNA of the CDR3: TGTGCCACTGGCCCCCGGCAGGCGATGAACACTGAAGCTTTCTTT.

V is TRBV29-1 and J is TRBJ1-1; D perhaps matches TRBD1 (5 bases). V gave up 7 bases and J gave up 4 bases, with 22 bases separating them. Germline CDR1 is SQVTM and CDR2 is ANQGSEA. This CDR3 is 15 amino acids long. DNA for the CDR3: TGCAGCGCCGGAATGGCAGGGAGGTTAGTCACTGAAGCTTTCTTT. The encoded protein is CSAGMAGRLVTEAFF.

The chain carries TRBV14 and TRBJ2-3; 7 positions agree with TRBD1. Per germline, CDR1 SGHDN and CDR2 FVKESK. The CDR3 runs to 18 residues. V shed 4 bases and J 2 bases; nucleotides not matched to a gene: 15. This chain's CDR3 is CASSPDRDVSPHTDTQYF. The CDR3 DNA is TGTGCCAGCAGCCCCGACAGGGACGTGTCCCCCCACACAGATACGCAGTATTTT.

This clone was seen only once. The chain couples TRBV4-2 to TRBJ2-1, with TRBD2 matching over 12 bases. Germline CDR1 and CDR2: LGHNA and YNFKEQ. This CDR3 has 18 amino acids. The trim removed 1 base at V and 5 bases at J, leaving 9 bases unmatched. CDR3 residues: CASSQVRASGGADNEQFF. The CDR3 DNA is TGTGCCAGCAGCCAAGTGAGGGCTAGCGGGGGGGCGGACAATGAGCAGTTCTTC.

The chain has TRBV4-3 and TRBJ1-6, with D unresolved. The V end was cut by 0 bases, the J end by 0 bases, with 15 bases between. Germline loops: CDR1 LGHNA, CDR2 YSLEER. The CDR3 runs 19 residues. The CDR3 DNA sequence: TGCGCCAGCAGCCAAGACCCCCCTAAAGGGAGCTCCTATAATTCACCCCTCCACTTT. Its protein is CASSQDPPKGSSYNSPLHF.

V gene TRBV5-1 combines with J gene TRBJ2-6; 11 bases line up with TRBD1. Trimming at V came to 8 bases and at J to 2 bases, leaving 3 bases not matched to a gene. The CDR3 has 15 amino acids. Per the germline V gene, CDR1 is SGHRS and CDR2 is YFSETQ. The CDR3 DNA sequence: TGCGCCAGTTCGGGACAGGGGGCTGGGGCCAACGTCCTGACTTTC. Protein product: CASSGQGAGANVLTF.

The genes are TRBV5-4 and TRBJ2-2; a weak D match, TRBD2 (5 bases). The CDR3 has 16 residues. Between the trimmed V and J ends, which lost 0 bases and 2 bases, there was a span of 11 bases. Looked up from germline, CDR1 is SGHNT and CDR2 is YYREEE (reference sequence). Written as DNA, the CDR3 is TGTGCCAGCAGCTTGGCCGGGATATTTAACACCGGGGAGCTGTTTTTT. Amino acids: CASSLAGIFNTGELFF.

This clone was picked up a small number of times. The chain has TRBV5-1 and TRBJ2-3, with 9 bases matching TRBD2. Losses at the gene ends were 1 base for V and 0 bases for J; bases not matched to a gene: 15. The CDR3 has 20 amino acids. Germline V gene lookup returns CDR1 SGHRS and CDR2 YFSETQ. The DNA for the CDR3 is TGCGCCAGCAGCTTGCCAGAGGGACTAGCTACGACTCCTAGCACAGATACGCAGTATTTT. This sequence encodes CASSLPEGLATTPSTDTQYF.

The CDR3 sequence: CATSRDLGRGGETQYF. For the CDR3, the DNA is TGTGCCACCAGCAGAGACCTGGGACGGGGGGGAGAGACCCAGTACTTC. This rearrangement joins TRBV15 to TRBJ2-5; TRBD2 matches 8 bases. J was trimmed by 4 bases and V by 0 bases; bases with no gene match: 7. The CDR3 contains 16 residues. Germline CDR1 reads LNHNV; CDR2 reads YYDKDF (reference sequence).

This sequence joins TRBV5-1 and TRBJ2-3; TRBD2 matches 14 bases. Germline V CDR1 and CDR2: SGHRS, YFSETQ. This CDR3 contains 17 residues. With V trimmed by 0 bases and J by 4 bases, 4 bases remained unmatched. CDR3 loop: CASSLVTSGGASDTQYF. CDR3 bases: TGCGCCAGCAGCTTGGTGACTAGCGGGGGGGCGTCAGATACGCAGTATTTT. Full variable domain (remainder filled in from reference TRBV5-1 and TRBJ2-3): KAGVTQTPRYLIKTRGQQVTLSCSPISGHRSVSWYQQTPGQGLQFLFEYFSETQRNKGNFPGRFSGRQFSNSRSEMNVSTLELGDSALYLCASSLVTSGGASDTQYFGPGTRLTVL.

The CDR3 bases are TGTGCCAGCCCCGGACAGGGAAGCTACGAGCAGTACTTC. This codes for CASPGQGSYEQYF. V usage is TRBV6-1 and J usage is TRBJ2-7, with TRBD1 identical over 8 bases. CDR3 length: 13 residues. Germline V gives CDR1 MNHNS, CDR2 SASEGT. Trimming removed 8 bases from V and 3 bases from J; junction bases left unmatched: 6.

The chain employs TRBV18 and TRBJ2-1; 12 positions agree with TRBD2. The V gene end was trimmed by 1 base and the J gene end by 4 bases; junction bases not matched to a gene: 8. The CDR3 runs to 18 residues. Germline lookup yields CDR1 KGHSH and CDR2 LQKENI. CDR3 loop: CASSPLKLAGGSYNEQFF. CDR3 coding DNA: TGTGCCAGCTCACCACTGAAACTAGCGGGGGGCTCATACAATGAGCAGTTCTTC.

The V and J genes are TRBV5-4 and TRBJ2-7; D might be TRBD2 (6 bases). V lost 4 bases to trimming and J lost 7 bases, with 15 bases between them. CDR3 length: 13 amino acids. The germline gives CDR1 SGHNT, CDR2 YYREEE (reference sequence). As DNA, the CDR3 is TGTGCCAGCAGCCCGACGAGGGCGGGGGAGCAGTACTTC. Its translation: CASSPTRAGEQYF. The full variable domain, completed using reference TRBV5-4 and TRBJ2-7, is ETGVTQSPTHLIKTRGQQVTLRCSSQSGHNTVSWYQQALGQGPQFIFQYYREEENGRGNFPPRFSGLQFPNYSSELNVNALELDDSALYLCASSPTRAGEQYFGPGTRLTVT.

The gene calls are TRBV28 and TRBJ1-4; D is perhaps TRBD1 (5 bases). The germline V and J ends were trimmed by 2 bases and 0 bases, with 10 bases remaining between them. The CDR3 spans 16 residues. Germline CDR1 MDHEN, CDR2 SYDVKM. This CDR3 reads CASSLTGETTNEKLFF. In nucleotides, the CDR3 is TGTGCCAGCAGTTTAACAGGCGAAACAACTAATGAAAAACTGTTTTTT. The entire variable domain, with the rest obtained from reference TRBV28 and TRBJ1-4, is as follows: DVKVTQSSRYLVKRTGEKVFLECVQDMDHENMFWYRQDPGLGLRLIYFSYDVKMKEKGDIPEGYSVSREKKERFSLILESASTNQTSMYLCASSLTGETTNEKLFFGSGTQLSVL.

The J gene is TRBJ2-2, the V gene TRBV7-9, with 8 bases matching TRBD2. This CDR3 has 15 amino acids. Germline CDR1 and CDR2: SEHNR and FQNEAQ (reference sequence). Unmatched junction bases numbered 6, after V lost 8 bases and J lost 1 base. The CDR3 DNA reads TGTGCCAGCCCTCGGAGCGGGGGGAACACCGGGGAGCTGTTTTTT. It encodes CASPRSGGNTGELFF.

The chain couples TRBV5-4 to TRBJ1-1; D perhaps matches TRBD1 (5 bases). The CDR3 consists of 14 residues. V gave up 2 bases and J gave up 1 base, with 9 bases separating them. Per the germline V gene, CDR1 is SGHNT and CDR2 is YYREEE (reference sequence). Here the CDR3 reads CASSFQGPNTEAFF. CDR3 bases: TGTGCCAGCAGCTTCCAGGGCCCGAACACTGAAGCTTTCTTT.

The chain has TRBV5-1 and TRBJ2-7; TRBD1 matches at 9 bases. The CDR3 sequence is 13 residues long. Per the germline V gene, CDR1 is SGHRS and CDR2 is YFSETQ. The junction had 5 bases not matched to a gene; V was cut back by 4 bases and J by 6 bases. DNA for the CDR3: TGCGCCAGCAGCCGTCGACAGGGGGGCGAGCAGTACTTC. It translates to CASSRRQGGEQYF.

The V call is TRBV27, the J call TRBJ2-1, with 8 bases identical to TRBD1. V gave up 1 base and J gave up 6 bases; unmatched junction bases: 5. Germline-derived CDR1 and CDR2 are MNHEY and SMNVEV (reference sequence). This CDR3 comprises 15 residues. The CDR3 nucleotides read TGTGCCAGCAGTTTATGGGGACAGGTGCGCAATGAGCAGTTCTTC. Translating gives CASSLWGQVRNEQFF.

This clone was counted only a few times. This chain joins TRBV7-9 and TRBJ1-6, with D possibly matching TRBD1 (5 bases). Trimming removed 4 bases at V and 8 bases at J, with 9 bases between. Germline V gene lookup returns CDR1 SEHNR and CDR2 FQNEAQ (reference sequence). The CDR3 loop spans 13 amino acids. CDR3 sequence: CASSSGDYSPLHF. The CDR3, as DNA: TGTGCCAGCAGCTCCGGGGACTATTCACCCCTCCACTTT.

In regard to this clone: Germline and junction disagree at one end, which may indicate a read error. The V call is TRBV6-5, the J call TRBJ2-1; D may be TRBD2 (6 bases). Germline lookup yields CDR1 MNHEY and CDR2 SVGAGI. The CDR3 loop spans 15 amino acids. CDR3 nucleotide sequence: TGTGCCAGCAGTTATTCCCCCCGCGGCGGGGTGAGGTGGATCTTC. It codes for CASSYSPRGGVRWIF.

There are a few counts of this clone. The chain joins TRBV28 to TRBJ1-2; 9 bases fit TRBD1. With V trimmed by 2 bases and J by 4 bases, 5 bases remained unmatched. This CDR3 is built from 15 residues. Germline V gives CDR1 MDHEN, CDR2 SYDVKM. The CDR3, as DNA: TGTGCCAGCAGTTTAACAGGACAGGGGATCTATGGCTACACCTTC. Translation gives CASSLTGQGIYGYTF.

The rearrangement links TRBV19 to TRBJ2-1, with 7 bases identical to TRBD1. Germline CDR1 and CDR2: LNHDA and SQIVND (reference sequence). This CDR3 comprises 13 residues. The V and J ends lost 5 bases and 4 bases, in that order; junction bases with no gene match: 2. The CDR3 DNA reads as TGTGCCAGTAGTCAGGGACAGTACAATGAGCAGTTCTTC. Protein product: CASSQGQYNEQFF.

V usage is TRBV6-5 and J usage is TRBJ1-4, with D possibly being TRBD1 (6 bases). Germline CDR1 and CDR2: MNHEY and SVGAGI. V was pared by 7 bases and J by 6 bases, with 18 bases between. This CDR3 comprises 15 residues. As DNA, the CDR3 is TGTGCCAGCAAACCCTCGGTGGGGGGGCATGAAAAACTGTTTTTT. Residues: CASKPSVGGHEKLFF.

This clone was detected only a few times. V gene TRBV19 combines with J gene TRBJ2-7, with D tentatively TRBD2 (6 bases). Germline V CDR1 and CDR2: LNHDA, SQIVND (reference sequence). The length of the CDR3 is 17 residues. Trimming took 4 bases from V and 3 from J, leaving 22 bases between them. The CDR3 DNA reads as TGTGCCAGTAGTAAGTTGGAGGCGGAAAAGGAGGGCTACGAGCAGTACTTC. Its protein is CASSKLEAEKEGYEQYF.

This chain uses TRBV15 with TRBJ2-1; TRBD1 matches at 7 bases. This CDR3 contains 17 residues. With 0 bases clipped from V and 3 bases from J, the junction kept 8 bases outside the gene matches. Germline CDR1 LNHNV, CDR2 YYDKDF (reference sequence). The CDR3 is CATSRDHDRAGYNEQFF. The CDR3 DNA reads as TGTGCCACCAGCAGAGATCACGACAGGGCTGGCTACAATGAGCAGTTCTTC.

This clone was counted only a few times. The V gene is TRBV6-6, the J gene TRBJ1-5; D possibly corresponds to TRBD1 (6 bases). Germline lookup yields CDR1 MNHNY and CDR2 SVGAGI (reference sequence). The germline V and J ends were trimmed by 0 bases and 6 bases, with 9 bases remaining between them. This CDR3 spans 14 amino acids. The CDR3, as DNA: TGTGCCAGCAGTTACTCGAGGGGGACTCAGCCCCAGCATTTT. Encoded protein: CASSYSRGTQPQHF.

V gene TRBV11-2 combines with J gene TRBJ2-7, with a weak D call TRBD2 (8 bases). Germline-derived CDR1 and CDR2 are SGHAT and FQNNGV. This CDR3 comprises 16 residues. V lost 3 bases to trimming and J lost 1 base, with 16 bases between them. The CDR3 nucleotides read TGTGCCAGCAGCTTTCGGGAGGGGGCCGGGTCCTACGAGCAGTACTTC. This encodes CASSFREGAGSYEQYF.

The chain employs TRBV6-5 and TRBJ1-4; D unclear. Germline V gives CDR1 MNHEY, CDR2 SVGAGI. The CDR3 spans 12 residues. Trimming removed 8 bases from V and 8 bases from J, with 12 bases in between. The DNA for the CDR3 is TGTGCCAGCGCGGCACGGAGCGAAAAACTGTTTTTT. Amino acid sequence: CASAARSEKLFF.

This clone showed up just a few times. The rearrangement joins TRBV7-2 to TRBJ1-1, with TRBD1 identical over 8 bases. In germline, CDR1 is SGHTA, CDR2 FQGNSA. This CDR3 contains 13 residues. V was clipped by 4 bases and J by 8 bases; unmatched bases: 6. In DNA form, the CDR3 reads TGTGCCAGCAGCTCACGACAGGGGCTAGAAGCTTTCTTT. It is translated as CASSSRQGLEAFF.

The chain employs TRBV29-1 and TRBJ1-2, with unresolved D. CDR1 is SQVTM and CDR2 is ANQGSEA in the germline V gene. The V gene lost 5 bases and the J gene lost 4 bases, with 14 bases spanning the gap. The CDR3 totals 13 residues. The CDR3, as DNA: TGCAGCGTTCAACTCGGAGGTGGCTATGGCTACACCTTC. As protein: CSVQLGGGYGYTF.

The chain links TRBV9 to TRBJ2-2; no clear D gene. Germline-derived CDR1 and CDR2 are SGDLS and YYNGEE. The CDR3 totals 14 residues. Trimming left V 5 bases short and J 8 bases short, with 16 bases between. The CDR3 coding sequence is TGTGCCAGCAGTGCCCTTATTGAGGCTGGGGAGCTGTTTTTT. Amino acids: CASSALIEAGELFF.